This T cell receptor beta chain is from a study of identical twins. V gave up 4 bases and J gave up 5 bases, with 12 bases separating them. The CDR3 is 14 amino acids. Findings of the study overall: High-abundance cord blood beta clonotypes had fewer insertions; memory repertoires showed none. Invariant MAIT and iNKT cells are populations that could partly confound zero-insertion analyses. Twins showed weaker excess sharing in their beta out-of-frame sequences.

The sample holds a few counts of this clonotype. The antigen remains undetermined. Unique molecular identifiers were present on the cDNA, and a universal primer site came from template switching. TCRdb itself ran the 5' RACE reads through MiXCR, one entry per CDR3 protein. The table records 420,000 or so distinct CDR3 sequences, around 20% of them present only once. The V gene is TRBV12-3 or TRBV12-4, the J gene TRBJ2-1; D possibly corresponds to TRBD2 (5 bases). The source of this sequence is a man over 45 in good health. The sequenced sample consisted of naive T cells sorted from blood. DNA of the CDR3: TGTGCCAGCAGTTATTCAGACGGGAACAATGAGCAGTTCTTC. It specifies CASSYSDGNNEQFF.